The clone carrying this TCR beta chain has just one count. Its antigen is still unknown. The length of the CDR3 is 13 residues. Trimming removed 3 bases from V and 1 base from J, with 8 bases in between. The germline V gene has CDR1 DFQATT and CDR2 SNEGSKA (reference sequence). A patient was excluded if there was uncontrolled infection, other autoimmune disease, pregnancy or lactation. Diagnosing involved the use of clinical symptoms, serum thyroxine and TRAb, thyroid ultrasound and orbital computed tomography. This entry belongs to a study of T cells in Graves' hyperthyroidism and ophthalmopathy. General study points: Ophthalmopathy was predicted by the model a median of 6.5 months ahead of onset. Peripheral blood also featured most of the thyroid clonotypes expanded above 0.001.

What was amplified from RNA transcripts were TCR beta CDR3 regions. First-round RT-PCR with HTBI primers amplified the TCR CDR3 region. Using its own MiXCR run on the multiplex PCR reads, TCRdb lists one record per CDR3 protein. Among 660,000 or so distinct CDR3 sequences listed, 45% were seen once. Sequenced material: peripheral blood or thyroid tissue (not recorded which). The rearrangement links TRBV20-1 to TRBJ2-3, with a possible D match to TRBD2 (6 bases). The sequence derives from an adult man with Graves' disease, either hyperthyroidism or ophthalmopathy (not recorded which). CDR3 sequence: CSARGGRTDTQYF. Here the CDR3 DNA reads TGCAGTGCTAGGGGGGGACGCACAGATACGCAGTATTTT.